This section outlines one T cell receptor beta chain sequence together with its context. Antigen: not known. This entry is derived from a study of long-term antiretroviral therapy in people with HIV. Points from the study as a whole: Older ART regimens may have been in use when blood was drawn between about 2004 and 2017.

The assay used was immunoSEQ (version v3.0), run at survey level. Some clones are missing from TCRdb's copy, which holds only in-frame ones; the method was immunoSEQ multiplex PCR. The data show over 25,000 clones, approximately 80% seen once. This CDR3 spans 16 amino acids. Germline CDR1 is LNHNV and CDR2 is YYDKDF (reference sequence). V gave up 2 bases and J gave up 3 bases; unmatched junction bases: 7. The sequenced sample was unsorted PBMCs, obtained 1.1 years before starting antiretroviral therapy. This receptor was identified in a woman in her twenties or thirties with HIV. The rearrangement links TRBV15 to TRBJ2-7, with 10 bases fitting TRBD2. CDR3 nucleotides: TGTGCCACCAGCAGATCAGCGGGGGGGCTTCGCTACGAGCAGTACGTC. Translated, it gives CATSRSAGGLRYEQYV.